A single T cell receptor beta chain is shown here with its context. This CDR3 is 13 amino acids long. Germline lookup yields CDR1 GTSNPN and CDR2 SVGIG (reference sequence). V was pared by 0 bases and J by 2 bases, with 7 bases between. The entry originates in a study of blood T cell repertoires in COVID-19. For the study at large: In each case, the material was cDNA or gDNA derived from T cells, B-cell-depleted T cells, or PBMCs.

Profiled with immunoSEQ multiplex PCR; TCRdb holds only in-frame clones, not every one. The sample has over 200,000 clones, 70% to 90% seen once. Source material: PBMCs or T cells enriched from blood (not recorded which). This receptor was identified in a man in his thirties or forties who had recovered from COVID-19. The J gene is TRBJ1-2, the V gene TRBV30; D gene ambiguous. CDR3 region: CAWSVVGNYGYTF. As DNA, the CDR3 is TGTGCCTGGAGTGTAGTTGGCAACTATGGCTACACCTTC.